This record covers a single TCR beta chain. The sample comes from a study of blood T cell repertoires in COVID-19. About the research overall: The samples span acute and convalescent COVID-19 from the United States, Italy and Spain. In each case, the material was cDNA or gDNA derived from T cells, B-cell-depleted T cells, or PBMCs.

The Seattle site enrolled patients during active infection and followed them longitudinally. This table comes from immunoSEQ multiplex PCR, and its TCRdb copy is limited to in-frame clones, with some not included. Here the sample spans fewer than 650,000 clones, approximately 91% being singletons. Germline-derived CDR1 and CDR2 are SGHVS and FQNEAQ. The CDR3 is 14 residues long. The junction had 5 bases not matched to a gene; V was cut back by 1 base and J by 6 bases. The sample consisted of peripheral blood. The V and J genes are TRBV7-8 and TRBJ2-7, with 8 bases fitting TRBD2. This receptor was identified in a woman in her forties or fifties with COVID-19, enrolled during active disease. DNA of the CDR3: TGTGCCAGCAGCTTAGAGGGCCGGGGGGGCGAGCAGTACTTC. It is translated as CASSLEGRGGEQYF.